This TCR beta chain appears in the sequencing data of a study of blood T cell repertoires in COVID-19. Germline-derived CDR1 and CDR2 are MDHEN and SYDVKM. V was cut by 4 bases and J by 1 base, with 22 bases left in between. The length of the CDR3 is 18 residues. Original analysis: Reference gene primers were amplified, and this amplification served to estimate nucleated cell counts. Sequenced by immunoSEQ multiplex PCR; TCRdb stores in-frame clones only, minus some. Clone size and V and J calls were adopted from that table, with D and trimming inferred from the DNA. The sample lists 90,000 to 120,000 clones, about 93% occurring once.

The sequenced sample consisted of peripheral blood. The sequence was obtained from a woman aged 30 to 39 with acute or convalescent COVID-19. The chain employs TRBV28 and TRBJ1-2, with TRBD1 as a possible D gene (6 bases). The CDR3 DNA reads TGTGCCAGCAGTTCCGATAACCTTCACAGGGATAATAACTATGGCTACACCTTC. Its protein product is CASSSDNLHRDNNYGYTF.